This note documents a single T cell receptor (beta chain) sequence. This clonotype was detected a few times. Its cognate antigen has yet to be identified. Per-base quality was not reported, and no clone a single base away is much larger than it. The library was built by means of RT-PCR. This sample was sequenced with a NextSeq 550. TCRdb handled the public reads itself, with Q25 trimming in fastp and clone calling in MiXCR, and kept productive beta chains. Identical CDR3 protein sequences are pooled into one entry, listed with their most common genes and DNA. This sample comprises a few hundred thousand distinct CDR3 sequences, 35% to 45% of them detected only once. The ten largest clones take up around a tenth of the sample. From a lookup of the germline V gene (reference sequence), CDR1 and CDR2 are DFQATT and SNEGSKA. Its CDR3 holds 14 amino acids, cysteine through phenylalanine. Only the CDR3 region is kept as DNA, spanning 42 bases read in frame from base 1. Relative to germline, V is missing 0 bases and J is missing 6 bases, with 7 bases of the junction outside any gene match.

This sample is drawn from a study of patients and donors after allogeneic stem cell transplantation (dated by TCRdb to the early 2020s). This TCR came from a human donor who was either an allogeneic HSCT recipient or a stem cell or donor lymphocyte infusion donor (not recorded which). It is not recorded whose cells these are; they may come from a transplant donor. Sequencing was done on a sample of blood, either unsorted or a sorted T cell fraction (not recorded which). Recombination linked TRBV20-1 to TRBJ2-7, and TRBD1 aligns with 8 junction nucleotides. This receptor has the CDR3 CSARDTGGAGEQYF. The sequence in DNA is TGCAGTGCTAGAGATACAGGGGGAGCGGGCGAGCAGTACTTC.